Reported below is one T cell receptor beta chain. This record comes from a study of blood T cell repertoires in COVID-19. Study-level background: The study drew acute and convalescent COVID-19 samples from the United States, Italy and Spain. The cDNA or gDNA used as material had been derived from T cells, B-cell-depleted T cells, or PBMCs.

Per the original data handling: Reference gene primers were amplified, and this amplification served to estimate nucleated cell counts. TCRdb's copy holds only in-frame clones and misses some; the assay was immunoSEQ multiplex PCR. The V and J calls and clone size are taken from that table; D and trimming were inferred from the DNA. The table has 80,000 or so clones, 86% seen once. Sequencing was carried out using peripheral blood. The source of this sequence is a woman aged 60-75 years with acute or convalescent COVID-19.

CDR3 DNA: TGTGCCAGCAGTTACACCAGGGGACATACCGAGCAGTACTTC. It codes for CASSYTRGHTEQYF. The chain combines TRBV6-2 or TRBV6-3 with TRBJ2-7; maybe TRBD1 (6 bases). This CDR3 comprises 14 residues. CDR1 is MNHEY, CDR2 SVGEGT, per germline. The V end was cut by 2 bases, the J end by 6 bases, with 14 bases between.